The T cell receptor (beta chain) under discussion was sequenced for a study of blood T cell repertoires in COVID-19 (dated by TCRdb to 2020 to 2021). The study in broad terms: The collaborator samples originated in the United States, Italy and Spain and spanned the acute and convalescent phases of COVID-19. The material from the prospective study consisted of cDNA or gDNA derived from T cells, B-cell-depleted T cells, or PBMCs. The dataset comprised deeply sampled blood TCRbeta repertoires from subjects exposed to, actively infected with, or recovered from COVID-19. A freely available public database, intended as a resource for researchers studying the immune response to SARS-CoV-2, is where the repertoires were released. The samples were drawn from the first 160 participants of the ongoing ImmuneRACE study and from 950 to 1,500 subjects provided by 6 global collaborators. Sample metadata almost always included a de-identified subject ID, COVID-19 status, age in years and sex. Where HLA class I and class II types were available, the types were taken from metadata supplied by the sample provider, not from assay-based typing.

The CDR1 and CDR2 encoded by the germline V gene are SGHTA and FQGNSA. There are 15 amino acids in the CDR3, from cysteine to phenylalanine inclusive. Only CDR3 DNA is held: 45 bases, read in frame from base 1. Trimming accounts for 5 bases at V and 8 bases at J, while the number of junction bases matched to no gene is 9. Each collaborating institution followed its own protocols to collect whole blood in K2EDTA tubes. For TCRbeta analysis, collaborators shipped samples as frozen whole blood, isolated PBMCs, or DNA extracted from either of those sample types. Results and caveats for the whole study, not just this receptor: Clinical and demographic metadata were provided uncurated, with the amount varying by source and participant.

The immunoSEQ Assay, a bias-controlled multiplex PCR, was used to amplify TCRbeta CDR3 regions from genomic DNA. Per the original workflow: The number of nucleated cells in each sample was estimated from the amplification of reference gene primers within the assay. Sequence reads were collapsed and filtered to measure the absolute abundance of every unique TCRbeta CDR3 rearrangement. For each sample, productive Simpson clonality was calculated as the square root of Simpson's diversity index over productive rearrangements. Sourced from immuneACCESS, this table was stored by TCRdb with only in-frame sequences that have V and J called. A share of the clones is absent; for the studies checked, an unresolved V gene accounts for under half, and the remainder has no known explanation. V, J and clone size are those of that table, while D and trimming were read from the DNA. The sample contains more than 80,000 clones, approximately 82% of them found a single time. 5.5% to 7.5% of the sample is held by the ten biggest clonotypes.

This clone was detected once. Its antigen target is currently unknown. Within one base of it there is no much larger clone, and no base qualities were kept. Recombination connected TRBV7-2 to TRBJ1-4, and 9 junctional nucleotides match TRBD1. This receptor was identified in a man over 45 with active or convalescent COVID-19. Sequences were obtained from peripheral blood. The CDR3 region has the sequence CASSAKQGAWEKLFF. The nucleotide sequence reads TGTGCCAGCAGCGCTAAACAGGGGGCGTGGGAAAAACTGTTTTTT. The full variable domain, completed from the reference TRBV7-2 and TRBJ1-4 proteins outside the CDR3, reads GAGVSQSPSNKVTEKGKDVELRCDPISGHTALYWYRQSLGQGLEFLIYFQGNSAPDKSGLPSDRFSAERTGGSVSTLTIQRTQQEDSAVYLCASSAKQGAWEKLFFGSGTQLSVL.